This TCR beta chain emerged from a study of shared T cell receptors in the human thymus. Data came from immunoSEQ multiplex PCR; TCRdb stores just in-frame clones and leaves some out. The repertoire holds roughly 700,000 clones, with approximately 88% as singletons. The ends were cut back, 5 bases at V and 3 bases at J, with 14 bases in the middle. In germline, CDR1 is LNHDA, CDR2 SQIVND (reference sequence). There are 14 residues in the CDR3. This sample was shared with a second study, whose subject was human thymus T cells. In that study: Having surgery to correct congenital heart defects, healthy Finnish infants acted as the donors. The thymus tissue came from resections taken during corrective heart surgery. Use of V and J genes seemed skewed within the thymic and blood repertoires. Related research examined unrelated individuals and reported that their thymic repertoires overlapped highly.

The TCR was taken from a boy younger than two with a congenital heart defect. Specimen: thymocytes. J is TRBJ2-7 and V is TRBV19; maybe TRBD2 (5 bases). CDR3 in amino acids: CASSEGNWDYEQYF. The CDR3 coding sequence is TGTGCCAGTAGTGAGGGAAATTGGGACTACGAGCAGTACTTC.